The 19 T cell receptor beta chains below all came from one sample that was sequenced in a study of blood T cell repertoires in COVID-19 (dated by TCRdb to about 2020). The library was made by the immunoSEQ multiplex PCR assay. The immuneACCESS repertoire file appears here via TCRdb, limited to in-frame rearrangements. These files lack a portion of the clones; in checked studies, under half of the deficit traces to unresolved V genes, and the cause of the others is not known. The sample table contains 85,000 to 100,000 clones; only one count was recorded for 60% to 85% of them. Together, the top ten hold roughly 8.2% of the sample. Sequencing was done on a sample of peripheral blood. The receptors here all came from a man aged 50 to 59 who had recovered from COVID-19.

CDR3 in DNA: TGCGCCAGCAGCTTGGCCACTAGCGGGAGCTCGGAGACCCAGTACTTC. Translation gives CASSLATSGSSETQYF. V is TRBV5-1 and J is TRBJ2-5; 11 bases line up with TRBD2. Germline values: CDR1 SGHRS, CDR2 YFSETQ. CDR3 length: 16 amino acids. The V gene end was trimmed by 0 bases and the J gene end by 5 bases; junction bases not matched to a gene: 6.

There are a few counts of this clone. The CDR3 protein is CASTLKGVAEAFF. In nucleotides, the CDR3 is TGTGCCAGCACCCTGAAGGGAGTAGCTGAAGCTTTCTTT. The V and J genes are TRBV28 and TRBJ1-1, with D uncertain. From germline, CDR1 is MDHEN and CDR2 SYDVKM. V was trimmed by 7 bases and J by 6 bases, leaving 15 bases between them. CDR3 size: 13 residues.

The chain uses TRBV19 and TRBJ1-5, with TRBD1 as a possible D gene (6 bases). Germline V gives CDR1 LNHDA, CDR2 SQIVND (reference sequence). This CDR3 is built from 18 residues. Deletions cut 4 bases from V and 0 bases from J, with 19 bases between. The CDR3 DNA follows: TGTGCCAGTAGTACGGCCGGTGGGGGGGCGAATAGCAATCAGCCCCAGCATTTT. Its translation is CASSTAGGGANSNQPQHF.

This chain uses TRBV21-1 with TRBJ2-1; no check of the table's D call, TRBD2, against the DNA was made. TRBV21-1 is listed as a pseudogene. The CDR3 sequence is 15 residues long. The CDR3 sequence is CASSRTGSSYNEQFF. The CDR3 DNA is TGTGCCAGCAGCAGGACGGGGAGCTCCTACAATGAGCAGTTCTTC.

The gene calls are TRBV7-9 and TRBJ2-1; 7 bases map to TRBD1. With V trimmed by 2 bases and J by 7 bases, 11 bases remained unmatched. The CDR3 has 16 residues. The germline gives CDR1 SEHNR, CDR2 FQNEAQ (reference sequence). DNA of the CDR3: TGTGCCAGCAGCTTACGGGGACAGAGGATGGGGAATGAGCAGTTCTTC. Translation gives CASSLRGQRMGNEQFF.

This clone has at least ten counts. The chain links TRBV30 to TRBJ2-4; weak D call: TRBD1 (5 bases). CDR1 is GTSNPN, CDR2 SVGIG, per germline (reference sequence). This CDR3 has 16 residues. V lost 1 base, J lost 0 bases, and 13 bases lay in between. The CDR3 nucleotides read TGTGCCTGGAGTGGACCGACAGAGCTAGCCAAAAACATTCAGTACTTC. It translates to CAWSGPTELAKNIQYF.

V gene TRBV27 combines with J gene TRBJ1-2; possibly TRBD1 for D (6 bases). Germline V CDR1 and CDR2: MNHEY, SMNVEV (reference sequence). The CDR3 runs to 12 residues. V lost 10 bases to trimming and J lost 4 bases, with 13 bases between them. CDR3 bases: TGTGCCACATACAGGGCGCCCTATGGCTACACCTTC. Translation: CATYRAPYGYTF.

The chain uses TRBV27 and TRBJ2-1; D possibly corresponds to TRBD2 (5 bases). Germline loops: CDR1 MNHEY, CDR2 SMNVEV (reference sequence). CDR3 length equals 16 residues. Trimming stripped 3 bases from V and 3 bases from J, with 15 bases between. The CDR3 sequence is CASSLSGSARYNEQFF. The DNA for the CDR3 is TGTGCCAGCAGTTTGTCGGGGTCAGCCCGCTACAATGAGCAGTTCTTC.

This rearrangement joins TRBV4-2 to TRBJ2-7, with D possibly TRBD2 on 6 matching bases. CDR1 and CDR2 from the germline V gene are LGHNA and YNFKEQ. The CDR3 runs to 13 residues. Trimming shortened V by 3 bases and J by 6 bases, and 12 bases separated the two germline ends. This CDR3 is CASSQGGGSEQYF. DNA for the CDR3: TGTGCCAGCAGCCAGGGGGGTGGCTCCGAGCAGTACTTC.

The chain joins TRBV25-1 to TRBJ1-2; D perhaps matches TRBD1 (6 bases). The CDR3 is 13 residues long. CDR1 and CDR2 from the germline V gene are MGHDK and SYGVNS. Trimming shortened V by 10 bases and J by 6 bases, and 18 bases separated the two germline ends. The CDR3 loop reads CATKGGPGDGYTF. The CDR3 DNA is TGTGCCACCAAAGGGGGTCCAGGGGATGGCTACACCTTC.

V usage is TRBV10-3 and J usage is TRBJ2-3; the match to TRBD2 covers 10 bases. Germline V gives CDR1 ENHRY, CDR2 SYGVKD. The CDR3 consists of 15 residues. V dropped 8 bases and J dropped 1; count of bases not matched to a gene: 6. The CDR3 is CAIVERGGGTDTQYF. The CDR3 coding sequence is TGTGCCATCGTCGAGCGGGGGGGCGGCACAGATACGCAGTATTTT.

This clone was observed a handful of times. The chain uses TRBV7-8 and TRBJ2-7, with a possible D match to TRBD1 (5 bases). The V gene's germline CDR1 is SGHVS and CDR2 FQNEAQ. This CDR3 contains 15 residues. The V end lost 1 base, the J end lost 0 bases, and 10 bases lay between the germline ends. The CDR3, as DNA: TGTGCCAGCAGCTTAGTAGGGGCGGCCTCCTACGAGCAGTACTTC. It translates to CASSLVGAASYEQYF.

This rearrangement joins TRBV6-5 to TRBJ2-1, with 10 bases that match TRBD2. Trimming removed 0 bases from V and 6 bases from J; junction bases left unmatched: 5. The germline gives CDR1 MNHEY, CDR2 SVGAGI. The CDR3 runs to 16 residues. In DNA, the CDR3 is TGTGCCAGCAGTTACTCCCAGCGGGGGGGGATCAATGAGCAGTTCTTC. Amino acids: CASSYSQRGGINEQFF.

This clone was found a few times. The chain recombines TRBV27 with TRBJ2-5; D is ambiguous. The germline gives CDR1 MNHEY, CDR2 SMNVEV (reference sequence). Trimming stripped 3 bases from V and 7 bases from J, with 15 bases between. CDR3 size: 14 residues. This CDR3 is CASSFSPSGGTQYF. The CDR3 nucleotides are TGTGCCAGCAGTTTTTCCCCGTCGGGTGGGACCCAGTACTTC.

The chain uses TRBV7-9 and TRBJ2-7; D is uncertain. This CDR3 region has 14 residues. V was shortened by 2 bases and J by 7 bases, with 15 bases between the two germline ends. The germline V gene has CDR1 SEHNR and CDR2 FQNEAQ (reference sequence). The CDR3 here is CASSLYGSRVEQYF. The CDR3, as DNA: TGTGCCAGCAGCTTATATGGTTCCCGCGTGGAGCAGTACTTC. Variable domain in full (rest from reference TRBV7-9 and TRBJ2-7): DTGVSQNPRHKITKRGQNVTFRCDPISEHNRLYWYRQTLGQGPEFLTYFQNEAQLEKSRLLSDRFSAERPKGSFSTLEIQRTEQGDSAMYLCASSLYGSRVEQYFGPGTRLTVT.

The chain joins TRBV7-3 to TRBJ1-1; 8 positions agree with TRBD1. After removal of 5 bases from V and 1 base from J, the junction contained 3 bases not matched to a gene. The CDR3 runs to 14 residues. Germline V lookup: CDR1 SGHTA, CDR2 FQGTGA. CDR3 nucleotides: TGTGCCAGCAGCCTGGGACAGGCGAACACTGAAGCTTTCTTT. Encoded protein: CASSLGQANTEAFF.

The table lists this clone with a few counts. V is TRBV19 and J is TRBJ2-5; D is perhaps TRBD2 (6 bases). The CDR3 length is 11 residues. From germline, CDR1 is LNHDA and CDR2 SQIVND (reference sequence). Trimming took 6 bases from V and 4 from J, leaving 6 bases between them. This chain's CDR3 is CASSGGETQYF. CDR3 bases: TGTGCCAGTAGCGGGGGAGAGACCCAGTACTTC.

The CDR3 loop reads CATRQSGGINYGYTF. CDR3 coding DNA: TGTGCCACCCGGCAATCCGGAGGGATTAACTATGGCTACACCTTC. The chain is built from TRBV19 and TRBJ1-2; no clear D. The V gene lost 10 bases and the J gene lost 1 base, with 19 bases spanning the gap. From germline, CDR1 is LNHDA and CDR2 SQIVND (reference sequence). This CDR3 is 15 amino acids long.

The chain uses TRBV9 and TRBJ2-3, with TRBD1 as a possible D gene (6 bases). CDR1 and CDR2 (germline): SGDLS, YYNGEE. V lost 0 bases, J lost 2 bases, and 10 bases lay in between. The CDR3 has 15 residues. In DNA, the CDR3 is TGTGCCAGCAGCGTAGACTGGACAGTCACAGATACGCAGTATTTT. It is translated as CASSVDWTVTDTQYF.